The sequence of this T cell receptor (beta chain) was determined in a study of blood T cells in healthy people across ages (dated by TCRdb to about 2015). Concerning the study at large: Template switching captured roughly one uniquely barcoded TCR beta cDNA molecule per two T cells in model experiments. Using deep sequencing normalized with unique cDNA molecular identifiers, the study measured how TCR beta repertoire diversity changes with age. Donors of different ages were randomly distributed across sequencing lanes to avoid experimental bias. The donors were split into four age groups: young (average about 15 years), middle-aged (roughly 39), aged (roughly 68) and long-lived (approximately 80). For two donors (one aged 18 to 30 and one aged 80 or older), the study analyzed two additional independent replicas of 1 million unique cDNA reads from the same blood draw.

The donors were roughly 40 Caucasian individuals from Russia, aged roughly 6 to 100 years, who were systemically healthy. Each donor gave roughly 9 milliliters of peripheral blood, drawn into EDTA-treated Vacutainer tubes. Ficoll-Paque density-gradient centrifugation was used to isolate PBMCs, with at least 6.5 million per sample. Trizol reagent was used to extract total RNA from PBMCs, with at least 5.5 micrograms per sample. Naive CD45RAhigh/CD27high T cell percentages were measured by flow cytometry on a PBMC aliquot from every donor. The receptor library was made with 5' RACE. TCRdb names Illumina HiSeq 2500 as the instrument used. A second PCR of roughly 7 to 11 cycles was performed with a sample-barcoded 5' primer and a J-beta primer mix. A unique molecular identifier was introduced onto each TCR beta cDNA molecule by a template-switch 5' adaptor carrying 12 random nucleotides. Each sample yielded at least 2.5 million CDR3-containing paired-end reads. First-strand cDNA was synthesized from all RNA with the Mint cDNA synthesis kit, primed by a TRBC-specific oligonucleotide. All cDNA was treated with uracil-DNA glycosylase and then went through a first 18-cycle PCR with the universal primers M1SS and BC2_uni_R. Processing in the source paper ran as follows. Normalization of each sample was performed by random selection of 1 million high-quality reads, each carrying a distinct molecular identifier. Reads sharing molecular identifiers were discarded rather than binned into consensus sequences. CDR3 identification, clonotype clustering and error correction used MiTCR with a Q25 quality threshold and the strictest error-elimination algorithm. A nonparametric unseen species model with Euler transformation was used to estimate a lower bound on total TCR beta diversity. The public reads were reprocessed in TCRdb via fastp at Q25 and MiXCR, keeping in-frame beta chains. Every CDR3 protein is listed once, alongside the most common genes and DNA of its rows. These V and J calls derive from TCRdb rather than the authors' analysis. The table for this sample lists roughly 2 million distinct CDR3 sequences; 40% to 55% of them were counted only once. The ten largest clones take up more than 2% of the sample.

In regard to this clonotype: It has no known antigen specificity. The sample holds no much larger clone one base away, and base qualities are not on file.

Paper-wide results and their limitations: Bulk unsorted PBMC profiling prevented conclusive comparison of naive and antigen-experienced compartments. Because the CMV infection status of the donors was unknown, age-related changes in expanded clonotypes may potentially have been confounded. Estimates of total diversity based on one million sequenced T cells were regarded as lower bounds and as underestimates. A strong correlation was found between observed TCR beta diversity and the percentage of naive T cells measured by flow cytometry. As age increased, observed TCR beta diversity per million T cells dropped in a roughly linear way, and a significant reduction was already evident by age 40. Compared with the aged group, more naive CD4+ T cells, fewer expanded clones and increased TCR diversity were shown by the long-lived group, suggesting age selection.

Via the germline V gene, CDR1 is MDHEN and CDR2 SYDVKM. The CDR3 contains 14 residues, cysteine and phenylalanine counted. Of all the DNA, just the CDR3 is kept, 42 bases in frame from base 1. Trimming takes 5 bases from V and 4 bases from J, and the germline ends sit 14 bases apart. This chain joins TRBV28 to TRBJ2-5, with no D gene named confidently. The source of this sequence is a woman aged 40 to 50 in good health. Sequencing input: blood. The DNA sequence follows: TGTGCCAGCAGTGCTTGGGGTCGACGAGAGACCCAGTACTTC. Translated, it gives CASSAWGRRETQYF.